These 30 T cell receptor beta chains were all obtained from the same sample, sequenced in a study of blood T cell repertoires in COVID-19. Data came from immunoSEQ multiplex PCR; TCRdb stores just in-frame clones and leaves some out. The sample lists about 310,000 clones, nearly 90% seen once, with around 0.98% in the top ten. Sequenced sample: peripheral blood. Source of these receptors: a woman between 40 and 50 years old with COVID-19, enrolled during active disease.

The chain combines TRBV5-5 with TRBJ2-7; weak D call: TRBD1 (5 bases). Deletions cut 4 bases from V and 2 bases from J, with 13 bases between. Germline V gives CDR1 SGHKS, CDR2 YYEKEE (reference sequence). The length of the CDR3 is 14 residues. For the CDR3, the DNA is TGTGCCAGCAGCCCCCAGGGCGCTGCCTACGAGCAGTACTTC. Translating gives CASSPQGAAYEQYF.

The V call is TRBV7-3, the J call TRBJ1-1; a possible D gene is TRBD1 (6 bases). The CDR3 is 14 residues long. Trimming stripped 3 bases from V and 0 bases from J, with 8 bases between. CDR1 is SGHTA and CDR2 is FQGTGA in the germline V gene. The CDR3 here is CASSLAGVNTEAFF. The CDR3 nucleotides read TGTGCCAGCAGCTTGGCAGGGGTGAACACTGAAGCTTTCTTT.

The rearrangement joins TRBV4-3 to TRBJ1-2, with TRBD1 matching 7 bases. Germline values: CDR1 LGHNA, CDR2 YSLEER. J lost 8 bases, V lost 3 bases, and 6 bases had no gene match. This CDR3 is built from 13 residues. The CDR3 region is CASSQRQGGGYTF. The DNA of the CDR3 is TGCGCCAGCAGCCAGAGACAGGGAGGAGGCTACACCTTC.

The V call is TRBV3-1 (or the pseudogene TRBV3-2), the J call TRBJ2-7; 9 nucleotides match TRBD1. Trimming removed 0 bases from V and 5 bases from J; junction bases left unmatched: 14. The CDR3 extends over 18 amino acids. Per germline, CDR1 LGHDT and CDR2 YNNKEL (reference sequence). CDR3 DNA sequence: TGTGCCAGCAGCCAAGAGGACTTTGGGACAGGGATTTGGGACGAGCAGTACTTC. Translating gives CASSQEDFGTGIWDEQYF.

V gene TRBV7-2 combines with J gene TRBJ1-2; D is undetermined. Looked up from germline, CDR1 is SGHTA and CDR2 is FQGNSA. V gave up 1 base and J gave up 2 bases, with 8 bases separating them. The length of the CDR3 is 14 residues. In nucleotides, the CDR3 is TGTGCCAGCAGCTTAGTCCCATTGAACTATGGCTACACCTTC. Protein: CASSLVPLNYGYTF. Complete variable domain (other parts from reference TRBV7-2 and TRBJ1-2): GAGVSQSPSNKVTEKGKDVELRCDPISGHTALYWYRQSLGQGLEFLIYFQGNSAPDKSGLPSDRFSAERTGGSVSTLTIQRTQQEDSAVYLCASSLVPLNYGYTFGSGTRLTVV.

This clone appeared a few times. The chain has TRBV6-4 and TRBJ2-1; 11 positions agree with TRBD1. From germline, CDR1 is MRHNA and CDR2 SNTAGT. Trimming at V came to 2 bases and at J to 6 bases, leaving 0 bases not matched to a gene. The CDR3 consists of 14 residues. CDR3 in DNA: TGTGCCAGCAGTGACGGGACAGGGGGCAATGAGCAGTTCTTC. This codes for CASSDGTGGNEQFF.

The gene calls are TRBV11-2 and TRBJ1-2; 9 bases fit TRBD1. There are 14 residues in the CDR3. Trimming at V came to 5 bases and at J to 5 bases, leaving 6 bases not matched to a gene. CDR1 is SGHAT, CDR2 FQNNGV, per germline. CDR3 sequence: CASSLRQGVYGYTF. As DNA, the CDR3 is TGTGCCAGCAGCCTTAGACAGGGGGTATATGGCTACACCTTC.

To note about this clone: The same CDR3 arises from other DNA sequences in this sample as well. V and J are TRBV7-2 and TRBJ1-3; TRBD1 is a possible D gene (6 bases). Trimming left V 5 bases short and J 3 bases short, with 14 bases between. CDR1 is SGHTA, CDR2 FQGNSA, per germline. CDR3 size: 15 residues. The CDR3 protein is CASSPRQVLGNTIYF. Here the CDR3 DNA reads TGTGCCAGCAGCCCCAGACAGGTTCTTGGAAACACCATATATTTT.

This clone appeared once. V usage is TRBV7-3 and J usage is TRBJ2-5; 13 bases align to TRBD2. The germline gives CDR1 SGHTA, CDR2 FQGTGA. This CDR3 has 17 amino acids. The J segment lost 5 bases and the V segment lost 0 bases, leaving 6 bases of the junction unmatched. The CDR3 here is CASSLTGTSGIWETQYF. The DNA of the CDR3 is TGTGCCAGCAGCTTAACCGGGACTAGCGGGATTTGGGAGACCCAGTACTTC.

The chain links TRBV3-1 (or the pseudogene TRBV3-2) to TRBJ1-1; 7 bases fit TRBD1. Trimming at V came to 0 bases and at J to 4 bases, leaving 5 bases not matched to a gene. The CDR3 extends over 15 amino acids. The germline CDR1 and CDR2 sequences are LGHDT and YNNKEL (reference sequence). CDR3 sequence: CASSQDRQGGTEAFF. The CDR3 bases are TGTGCCAGCAGCCAAGACCGACAGGGTGGCACTGAAGCTTTCTTT.

This chain uses TRBV28 with TRBJ1-5, with TRBD1 matching 11 bases. Trimming at V came to 3 bases and at J to 7 bases, leaving 5 bases not matched to a gene. Germline-derived CDR1 and CDR2 are MDHEN and SYDVKM. CDR3 length: 15 amino acids. The CDR3 loop reads CASSFLGQGVQPQHF. The CDR3 DNA follows: TGTGCCAGCAGTTTCCTGGGACAGGGGGTACAGCCCCAGCATTTT.

The chain has TRBV9 and TRBJ2-2, with a possible D match to TRBD1 (6 bases). This CDR3 is 15 amino acids long. CDR1 and CDR2 (germline): SGDLS, YYNGEE. Trimming pared 4 bases from V and 2 bases from J, leaving 12 bases between. As DNA, the CDR3 is TGTGCCAGCAGCTCCAGGACAGTCAACACCGGGGAGCTGTTTTTT. It is translated as CASSSRTVNTGELFF.

The CDR3 reads CASSLALGSLGDTQYF. CDR3 DNA: TGCGCCAGCAGCTTGGCCCTCGGTAGCCTTGGAGATACGCAGTATTTT. V usage is TRBV5-1 and J usage is TRBJ2-3; D is unclear. The germline V gene has CDR1 SGHRS and CDR2 YFSETQ. The ends were cut back, 0 bases at V and 5 bases at J, with 16 bases in the middle. The CDR3 is 16 residues long.

The chain carries TRBV9 and TRBJ1-2; D call uncertain. Trimming stripped 4 bases from V and 6 bases from J, with 13 bases between. The CDR3 is 13 amino acids. Germline V lookup: CDR1 SGDLS, CDR2 YYNGEE. The chain's CDR3 is CASSSHGEDGYTF. The CDR3 region has the DNA TGTGCCAGCAGCTCCCATGGGGAGGATGGCTACACCTTC.

The gene calls are TRBV7-9 and TRBJ1-5; no firm D call. V was trimmed by 2 bases and J by 8 bases, leaving 10 bases between them. Per the germline V gene, CDR1 is SEHNR and CDR2 is FQNEAQ (reference sequence). CDR3 size: 13 residues. The CDR3 DNA reads TGTGCCAGCAGCTTAATCTCGGGAGAGCCCCAGCATTTT. This codes for CASSLISGEPQHF. Complete variable domain (other parts from reference TRBV7-9 and TRBJ1-5): DTGVSQNPRHKITKRGQNVTFRCDPISEHNRLYWYRQTLGQGPEFLTYFQNEAQLEKSRLLSDRFSAERPKGSFSTLEIQRTEQGDSAMYLCASSLISGEPQHFGDGTRLSIL.

The chain has TRBV30 and TRBJ2-6; D possibly corresponds to TRBD1 (5 bases). The CDR3 is made up of 16 amino acids. Germline CDR1 GTSNPN, CDR2 SVGIG (reference sequence). Trimming left V 2 bases short and J 2 bases short, with 13 bases between. CDR3 coding DNA: TGTGCCTGGAGTCCTTTTGGACAAGCTGGGGCCAACGTCCTGACTTTC. This sequence encodes CAWSPFGQAGANVLTF.

There are a few counts of this clone. The rearrangement links TRBV7-2 to TRBJ1-1; 9 nucleotides line up with TRBD1. Germline CDR1 is SGHTA and CDR2 is FQGNSA. The V and J ends lost 1 base and 6 bases, in that order; junction bases with no gene match: 6. The CDR3 sequence is 15 residues long. CDR3 in amino acids: CASSLEGQGLSEAFF. CDR3 sequence (DNA): TGTGCCAGCAGCTTAGAAGGACAGGGGCTCTCTGAAGCTTTCTTT.

V gene TRBV5-4 combines with J gene TRBJ2-2; D not resolved. Between the trimmed V and J ends, which lost 0 bases and 4 bases, there was a span of 7 bases. In germline, CDR1 is SGHNT, CDR2 YYREEE (reference sequence). The CDR3 has 14 amino acids. The CDR3 region has the DNA TGTGCCAGCAGCTTGGAGAGAATCACCGGGGAGCTGTTTTTT. This codes for CASSLERITGELFF.

This clone came up a few times. The chain has TRBV18 and TRBJ2-7, with 10 bases matching TRBD2. The length of the CDR3 is 18 residues. V dropped 6 bases and J dropped 3; count of bases not matched to a gene: 17. Germline values: CDR1 KGHSH, CDR2 LQKENI. The CDR3 loop reads CASSPPAGLAGDFYEQYF. The CDR3 nucleotides are TGTGCCAGCTCCCCTCCGGCGGGTCTAGCGGGGGACTTCTACGAGCAGTACTTC.

The V and J genes are TRBV6-1 and TRBJ1-6; TRBD1 matches 7 bases. The germline V gene encodes CDR1 MNHNS and CDR2 SASEGT. This CDR3 region has 15 residues. With V trimmed by 3 bases and J by 6 bases, 5 bases remained unmatched. CDR3 region: CASSDLTGTNSPLHF. The CDR3 coding sequence is TGTGCCAGCAGTGACCTGACAGGGACTAATTCACCCCTCCACTTT.

The V call is TRBV5-6, the J call TRBJ1-6; D ambiguous. Germline lookup yields CDR1 SGHDT and CDR2 YYEEEE. The germline V and J ends were trimmed by 5 bases and 14 bases, with 14 bases remaining between them. This CDR3 comprises 12 residues. Here the CDR3 reads CASRAGRQALHF. The DNA for the CDR3 is TGTGCCAGCAGGGCAGGCCGTCAAGCCCTCCACTTT.

The CDR3 nucleotides are TGTGCCAGCACCACTTCGTTCTCCTACGAGCAGTACTTC. Encoded protein: CASTTSFSYEQYF. This sequence joins TRBV28 and TRBJ2-7; D is ambiguous. CDR3 length equals 13 residues. V gave up 7 bases and J gave up 0 bases, with 10 bases separating them. Germline V gene sequence: CDR1 MDHEN, CDR2 SYDVKM.

In regard to this clone: Other DNA sequences of this sample code for an identical CDR3. This rearrangement joins TRBV4-3 to TRBJ1-2; D not resolved. Germline V gives CDR1 LGHNA, CDR2 YSLEER. The CDR3 totals 15 residues. Between the trimmed V and J ends, which lost 1 base and 1 base, there was a span of 10 bases. CDR3 sequence: CASSQARDLNYGYTF. The CDR3 DNA reads TGCGCCAGCAGCCAAGCACGCGATCTTAACTATGGCTACACCTTC.

The chain carries TRBV7-2 and TRBJ2-7; a possible D gene is TRBD2 (5 bases). The CDR3 has 15 amino acids. Looked up from germline, CDR1 is SGHTA and CDR2 is FQGNSA. Deletions cut 1 base from V and 2 bases from J, with 12 bases between. CDR3 bases: TGTGCCAGCAGCTTAGGTATAGGGAGTCCCTACGAGCAGTACTTC. Its translation is CASSLGIGSPYEQYF. Looking up the rest from reference TRBV7-2 and TRBJ2-7 gives the full variable domain: GAGVSQSPSNKVTEKGKDVELRCDPISGHTALYWYRQSLGQGLEFLIYFQGNSAPDKSGLPSDRFSAERTGGSVSTLTIQRTQQEDSAVYLCASSLGIGSPYEQYFGPGTRLTVT.

V usage is TRBV7-2 and J usage is TRBJ1-1, with TRBD1 identical over 7 bases. Germline CDR1 SGHTA, CDR2 FQGNSA. Unmatched junction bases numbered 13, after V lost 5 bases and J lost 4 bases. This CDR3 spans 16 amino acids. CDR3 nucleotides: TGTGCCAGCAGCCCCCCTTCCTCGGACAGGCGCACTGAAGCTTTCTTT. Translation: CASSPPSSDRRTEAFF.

The rearrangement joins TRBV4-1 to TRBJ1-4; D remains ambiguous. Germline CDR1 and CDR2: MGHRA and YSYEKL. The CDR3 sequence is 18 residues long. V lost 2 bases and J lost 0, with 16 bases in between. Here the CDR3 reads CASSQLLGLLTTNEKLFF. For the CDR3, the DNA is TGCGCCAGCAGCCAACTTCTAGGTCTACTCACAACTAATGAAAAACTGTTTTTT.

The chain links TRBV28 to TRBJ2-7; maybe TRBD2 (6 bases). V shed 2 bases and J shed 3 bases, with 20 bases lying between them. This CDR3 has 17 amino acids. The V gene's germline CDR1 is MDHEN and CDR2 SYDVKM. CDR3 sequence reads: CASSLNRAGAGIYEQYF. The CDR3 DNA reads TGTGCCAGCAGTTTAAACCGGGCTGGGGCGGGAATCTACGAGCAGTACTTC.

The chain combines TRBV6-5 with TRBJ2-5, with a weak D call TRBD2 (6 bases). With 6 bases removed from V and 1 base from J, the gap between germline ends came to 12 bases. The CDR3 has 14 residues. Germline V gives CDR1 MNHEY, CDR2 SVGAGI. As DNA, the CDR3 is TGTGCCAGCAGACCCCAGGGACTCCAAGAGACCCAGTACTTC. Its translation: CASRPQGLQETQYF.

The chain is built from TRBV5-1 and TRBJ1-5, with 8 bases matching TRBD1. Trimming cost V 5 bases and J 6 bases; bases outside gene matches: 7. The V gene's germline CDR1 is SGHRS and CDR2 YFSETQ. The CDR3 length is 14 residues. The DNA for the CDR3 is TGCGCCAGCAGTCGAGACAGGGGTAGTCAGCCCCAGCATTTT. Protein: CASSRDRGSQPQHF.

J is TRBJ2-3 and V is TRBV19, with a weak D call TRBD2 (6 bases). From germline, CDR1 is LNHDA and CDR2 SQIVND (reference sequence). With 4 bases removed from V and 3 bases from J, the gap between germline ends came to 11 bases. CDR3 length: 14 residues. Here the CDR3 reads CASSTIGGTDTQYF. CDR3 bases: TGTGCCAGTAGTACTATTGGGGGGACAGATACGCAGTATTTT.